The source of this TCR beta chain is a study of graft-versus-host responses after intestinal transplantation. Study information: Recipients were given multivisceral, liver-intestinal, or isolated intestinal transplants.

Here immunoSEQ multiplex PCR was the method, and the copy in TCRdb shows in-frame clones only, minus some. Among some 130,000 clones listed, roughly 95% were seen once. General study points: High graft-versus-host to host-versus-graft clonal ratios were found in allografts of patients who had graft-donor T cell macrochimerism. GvH clones were identified in recipient marrow, with some first appearing in ileum or blood.

Concerning this clone: Its target is not known.

Here the sequenced sample was unstimulated CD8+ T cells sorted from spleen or lymph node cells, taken before intestinal transplant. The sequence came from a human donor who received an intestinal transplant.

The CDR3 DNA is TGTGCCATCAGTGACCCACCCCGACAGGGGGCTAGGGAGACCCAGTACTTC. It translates to CAISDPPRQGARETQYF. V gene TRBV10-3 combines with J gene TRBJ2-5; 10 bases align to TRBD1. This CDR3 is 17 amino acids long. Germline-derived CDR1 and CDR2 are ENHRY and SYGVKD. V dropped 3 bases and J dropped 5; count of bases not matched to a gene: 12.